This passage covers 19 T cell receptor beta chains from one sample sequenced in a study of shared clonotypes between healthy human individuals. Produced via immunoSEQ multiplex PCR; TCRdb's table is partial and in-frame only. The sample holds about half a million clones; 70% to 80% are singletons and the top ten take 13%. What was sequenced was PBMCs. All receptors derive from a woman between 40 and 50 years old in good health. Some clones in this sample may be carry-over from other donors' samples.

The rearrangement links TRBV7-2 to TRBJ1-2; D ambiguous. Germline V gives CDR1 SGHTA, CDR2 FQGNSA. The V gene lost 5 bases and the J gene lost 4 bases, with 20 bases spanning the gap. The CDR3 spans 16 residues. This CDR3 is CASSPFGGRYGYGYTF. CDR3 nucleotide sequence: TGTGCCAGCAGCCCGTTTGGTGGACGTTACGGCTATGGCTACACCTTC.

DNA for the CDR3: TGTGCCACCGGGACAAGCGAGGTGACTGAAGCTTTCTTT. It yields the protein CATGTSEVTEAFF. This chain connects TRBV15 to TRBJ1-1; a possible D gene is TRBD1 (6 bases). Germline-derived CDR1 and CDR2 are LNHNV and YYDKDF (reference sequence). Trimming removed 8 bases from V and 5 bases from J, with 15 bases in between. This CDR3 is built from 13 residues.

This clone was counted a single time. The chain carries TRBV19 and TRBJ2-3; 8 bases are a match to TRBD2. V dropped 4 bases and J dropped 0; count of bases not matched to a gene: 3. Germline values: CDR1 LNHDA, CDR2 SQIVND (reference sequence). This CDR3 has 15 residues. CDR3 sequence (DNA): TGTGCCAGTAGTAGCACGGGAGGGAGCACAGATACGCAGTATTTT. It translates to CASSSTGGSTDTQYF.

As for this clone: Just one base apart from a much larger clone, this may be a read error. This chain joins TRBV5-6 and TRBJ2-5, with 7 bases lining up with TRBD1. Germline CDR1 and CDR2: SGHDT and YYEEEE. With 0 bases clipped from V and 2 bases from J, the junction kept 1 base outside the gene matches. This CDR3 is built from 14 residues. The CDR3 is CASSLGDRQETQYF. The DNA of the CDR3 is TGTGCCAGCAGCTTGGGGGACAGACAAGAGACCCAGTACTTC.

The chain combines TRBV6-6 with TRBJ2-3, with D hard to call. The CDR3 spans 12 residues. V lost 5 bases, J lost 6 bases, and 9 bases lay in between. Germline V gives CDR1 MNHNY, CDR2 SVGAGI (reference sequence). CDR3 nucleotides: TGTGCCAGCAGTAGCTCCGAGGATACGCAGTATTTT. Its translation is CASSSSEDTQYF.

The chain uses TRBV12-5 and TRBJ2-3; TRBD1 or TRBD2 may be the D gene (6 bases each). The germline V and J ends were trimmed by 6 bases and 7 bases, with 17 bases remaining between them. CDR3 size: 14 residues. Germline-derived CDR1 and CDR2 are LGHNT and FRNRAP. The CDR3 bases are TGTGCTAGTGGGCAGGGGACTGACAGTCATACGCAGTATTTT. Encoded protein: CASGQGTDSHTQYF.

The chain uses TRBV30 and TRBJ2-2, with no clear D. V lost 0 bases, J lost 7 bases, and 9 bases lay in between. CDR1 and CDR2 from the germline V gene are GTSNPN and SVGIG (reference sequence). The CDR3 consists of 13 residues. The CDR3 spells CAWSVLVGGELFF. In nucleotides, the CDR3 is TGTGCCTGGAGTGTATTAGTTGGCGGGGAGCTGTTTTTT.

The rearrangement uses TRBV4-2 and TRBJ2-7; a possible D gene is TRBD2 (5 bases). Germline lookup yields CDR1 LGHNA and CDR2 YNFKEQ. Between the trimmed V and J ends, which lost 0 bases and 2 bases, there was a span of 8 bases. The CDR3 sequence is 14 residues long. The CDR3 DNA follows: TGTGCCAGCAGCCAAGACGAGGGAGCCTACGAGCAGTACTTC. Translation gives CASSQDEGAYEQYF.

The genes are TRBV15 and TRBJ2-3; the D gene is possibly TRBD2 (6 bases). The germline gives CDR1 LNHNV, CDR2 YYDKDF (reference sequence). Trimming removed 0 bases at V and 2 bases at J, with 18 bases between. CDR3 length equals 18 residues. The CDR3 loop reads CATSRDLGGTLYTDTQYF. The CDR3 nucleotides are TGTGCCACCAGCAGAGATTTAGGCGGGACCCTATACACAGATACGCAGTATTTT. Using reference TRBV15 and TRBJ2-3 for the parts outside the CDR3, the full variable domain is DAMVIQNPRYQVTQFGKPVTLSCSQTLNHNVMYWYQQKSSQAPKLLFHYYDKDFNNEADTPDNFQSRRPNTSFCFLDIRSPGLGDTAMYLCATSRDLGGTLYTDTQYFGPGTRLTVL.

The table lists this clone with a few counts. CDR3 loop: CASSKKIRVQPYEQYF. In DNA form, the CDR3 reads TGTGCCAGCAGCAAAAAGATTAGGGTTCAGCCCTACGAGCAGTACTTC. V is TRBV21-1 and J is TRBJ2-7. TRBV21-1 is shown as a pseudogene. The CDR3 length is 16 residues.

The V call is TRBV27, the J call TRBJ2-1, with TRBD2 matching over 10 bases. The CDR3 covers 15 residues. Germline V CDR1 and CDR2: MNHEY, SMNVEV (reference sequence). V lost 5 bases to trimming and J lost 7 bases; unmatched junction nucleotides: 8. The CDR3 protein is CASSRSGRAGNEQFF. The CDR3 DNA sequence: TGTGCCAGCAGTCGAAGCGGGAGGGCCGGGAATGAGCAGTTCTTC.

This sequence joins TRBV7-2 and TRBJ2-3; the match to TRBD2 covers 14 bases. V shed 4 bases, J shed 8 bases, and the junction held 2 bases outside the gene matches. CDR1 is SGHTA, CDR2 FQGNSA, per germline. The CDR3 runs to 14 residues. The CDR3 region has the DNA TGTGCCAGCAGCTCCGGGACTAGCGGGGGTACGCAGTATTTT. Protein product: CASSSGTSGGTQYF.

CDR3 sequence reads: CASSGGTYFYEQYF. DNA for the CDR3: TGCGCCAGCAGCGGAGGGACATATTTCTACGAGCAGTACTTC. The gene calls are TRBV5-1 and TRBJ2-7; D assignment may be TRBD1 or TRBD2 (6 bases each). Germline V gene data show CDR1 as SGHRS and CDR2 as YFSETQ. This CDR3 has 14 amino acids. V was cut by 4 bases and J by 3 bases, with 14 bases left in between.

The V gene is TRBV7-2, the J gene TRBJ2-3; tentatively, D is TRBD2 (6 bases). The CDR3 consists of 18 residues. CDR1 is SGHTA, CDR2 FQGNSA, per germline. Trimming shortened V by 7 bases and J by 0 bases, and 23 bases separated the two germline ends. The CDR3 spells CASTALAPWLSSTDTQYF. The CDR3 coding sequence is TGTGCCAGCACCGCGCTAGCGCCTTGGCTATCTAGCACAGATACGCAGTATTTT.

This clone has a handful of counts. This sample also contains other DNA sequences that code for the same CDR3. Here the CDR3 reads CASSLRTEAFF. The CDR3 bases are TGTGCCAGCAGTTTGCGGACTGAAGCTTTCTTT. This chain joins TRBV28 and TRBJ1-1; D call uncertain. Trimming left V 3 bases short and J 5 bases short, with 4 bases between. Germline V CDR1 and CDR2: MDHEN, SYDVKM. The CDR3 loop spans 11 amino acids.

The sample holds many counts of this clone. This rearrangement joins TRBV27 to TRBJ1-5, with D uncertain. Trimming shortened V by 3 bases and J by 3 bases, and 9 bases separated the two germline ends. The V gene's germline CDR1 is MNHEY and CDR2 SMNVEV (reference sequence). There are 14 residues in the CDR3. CDR3 region: CASSFGHTNQPQHF. CDR3 DNA: TGTGCCAGCAGTTTCGGTCATACCAATCAGCCCCAGCATTTT.

The J gene is TRBJ2-2, the V gene TRBV11-2; tentatively, D is TRBD1 (6 bases). Germline lookup yields CDR1 SGHAT and CDR2 FQNNGV. The CDR3 has 15 amino acids. The V gene lost 5 bases and the J gene lost 4 bases, with 14 bases spanning the gap. Here the CDR3 DNA reads TGTGCCAGCAGCCGCCCGACAGGACCCACCGGGGAGCTGTTTTTT. Encoded protein: CASSRPTGPTGELFF.

The rearrangement links TRBV9 to TRBJ2-2, with 7 bases identical to TRBD1. The CDR3 extends over 16 amino acids. The V and J ends lost 2 bases and 1 base, in that order; junction bases with no gene match: 5. Germline values: CDR1 SGDLS, CDR2 YYNGEE. CDR3 residues: CASSVRGRLNTGELFF. CDR3 DNA: TGTGCCAGCAGCGTCAGGGGGAGATTGAACACCGGGGAGCTGTTTTTT.

This clone has ten or more counts. CDR3 residues: CATSSRKTVNNDEQFF. CDR3 sequence (DNA): TGTGCCACCAGCAGCAGGAAGACGGTAAATAACGATGAGCAGTTCTTC. The V gene is TRBV15, the J gene TRBJ2-1; the D is unclear. In germline, CDR1 is LNHNV, CDR2 YYDKDF (reference sequence). V lost 3 bases and J 8 bases, leaving 20 bases between the germline ends. There are 16 residues in the CDR3. Supplemented by reference TRBV15 and TRBJ2-1, the full variable domain reads DAMVIQNPRYQVTQFGKPVTLSCSQTLNHNVMYWYQQKSSQAPKLLFHYYDKDFNNEADTPDNFQSRRPNTSFCFLDIRSPGLGDTAMYLCATSSRKTVNNDEQFFGPGTRLTVL.